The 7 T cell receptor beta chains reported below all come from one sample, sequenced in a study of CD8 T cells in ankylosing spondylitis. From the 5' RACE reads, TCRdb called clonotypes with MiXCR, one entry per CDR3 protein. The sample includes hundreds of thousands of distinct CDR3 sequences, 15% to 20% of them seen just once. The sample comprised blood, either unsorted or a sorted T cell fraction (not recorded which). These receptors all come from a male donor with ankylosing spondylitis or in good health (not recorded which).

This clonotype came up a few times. As DNA, the CDR3 is TGTGCCAGCAGCTTGGTAAGGGTGACCCTCGACAATGAGCAGTTCTTC. The encoded protein is CASSLVRVTLDNEQFF. The chain joins TRBV5-6 to TRBJ2-1; no clear D. V was shortened by 0 bases and J by 5 bases, with 15 bases between the two germline ends. Germline CDR1 is SGHDT and CDR2 is YYEEEE. This CDR3 region has 16 residues.

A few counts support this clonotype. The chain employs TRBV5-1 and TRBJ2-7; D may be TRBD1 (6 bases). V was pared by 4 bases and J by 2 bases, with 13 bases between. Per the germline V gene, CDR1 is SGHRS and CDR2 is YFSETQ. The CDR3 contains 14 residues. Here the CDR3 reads CASSLTGPPYEQYV. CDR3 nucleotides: TGCGCCAGCAGCCTGACAGGACCACCCTACGAGCAGTACGTC.

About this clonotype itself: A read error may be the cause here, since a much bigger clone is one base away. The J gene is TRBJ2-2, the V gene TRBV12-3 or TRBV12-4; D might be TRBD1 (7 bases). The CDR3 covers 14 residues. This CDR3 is CASSDREVTGEQFF. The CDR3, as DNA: TGTGCCAGCAGTGACAGGGAGGTAACCGGGGAGCAGTTTTTT.

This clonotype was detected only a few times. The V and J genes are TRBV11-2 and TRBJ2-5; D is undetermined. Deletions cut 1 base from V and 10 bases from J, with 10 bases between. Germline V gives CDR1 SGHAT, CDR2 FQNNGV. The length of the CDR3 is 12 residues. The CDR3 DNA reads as TGTGCCAGCAGCTTAGGTCTGGCGTACCAGTACTTC. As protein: CASSLGLAYQYF.

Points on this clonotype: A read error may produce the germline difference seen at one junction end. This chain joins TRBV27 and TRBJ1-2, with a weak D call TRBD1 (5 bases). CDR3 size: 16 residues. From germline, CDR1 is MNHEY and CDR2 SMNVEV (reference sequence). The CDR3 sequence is CASSLSGAAGNYGYTF. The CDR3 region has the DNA TGTGCCAGCAGCTTATCCGGGGCAGCTGGCAACTATGGCTACACCTTC.

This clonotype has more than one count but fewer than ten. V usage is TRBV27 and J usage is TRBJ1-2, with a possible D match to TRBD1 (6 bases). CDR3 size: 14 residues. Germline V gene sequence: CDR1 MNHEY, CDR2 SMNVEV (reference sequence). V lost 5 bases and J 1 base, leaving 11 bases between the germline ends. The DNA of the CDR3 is TGTGCCAGCAGTGCCGGGACAAATAACTATGGCTACACCTTC. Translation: CASSAGTNNYGYTF.

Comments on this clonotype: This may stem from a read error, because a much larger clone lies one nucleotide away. The CDR3 protein is CSARPGTGDHEQYV. In DNA form, the CDR3 reads TGCAGTGCTAGGCCCGGGACAGGGGACCACGAGCAGTACGTC. V is TRBV20-1 and J is TRBJ2-7; 10 positions match TRBD1. Germline trimming cut 3 bases from V and 5 bases from J; bases unmatched to any gene: 7. The CDR3 runs to 14 residues. The germline V gene encodes CDR1 DFQATT and CDR2 SNEGSKA (reference sequence).